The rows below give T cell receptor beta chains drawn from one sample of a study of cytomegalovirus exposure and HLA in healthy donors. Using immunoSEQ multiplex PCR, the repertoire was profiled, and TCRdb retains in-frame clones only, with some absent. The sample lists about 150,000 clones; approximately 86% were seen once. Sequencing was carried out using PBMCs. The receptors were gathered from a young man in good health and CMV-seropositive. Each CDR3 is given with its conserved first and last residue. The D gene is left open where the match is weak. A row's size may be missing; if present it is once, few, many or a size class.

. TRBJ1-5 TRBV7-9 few TGTGCCAGCAGCTTATCCGGCAGGGGAGATCAGCCCCAGCATTTT CASSLSGRGDQPQHF
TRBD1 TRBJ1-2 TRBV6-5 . TGTGCCAGCAGGACAGGGGGCTATGGCTACACCTTC CASRTGGYGYTF
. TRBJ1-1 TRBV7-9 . TGTGCCAGCAGCTTAAGTGGAGTTGAAGCTTTCTTT CASSLSGVEAFF
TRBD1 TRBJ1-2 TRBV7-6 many TGTGCCAGCAGCCACAATCCCAAACTTGGGACAGGCTATGGCTACACCTTC CASSHNPKLGTGYGYTF
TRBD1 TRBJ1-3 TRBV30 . TGTGCCTGGGCTACAGGGGCTGGAAACACCATATATTTT CAWATGAGNTIYF
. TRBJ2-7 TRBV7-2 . TGTGCCAGCAGCTTAGCGGGCAGCCACGAGCAGTACTTC CASSLAGSHEQYF
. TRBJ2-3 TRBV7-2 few TGTGCCAGCAGCTCTTACACAGATACGCAGTATTTT CASSSYTDTQYF
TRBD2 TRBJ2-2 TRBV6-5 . TGTGCCAGCGGGACTAGTGATGTCGGGGAGCTGTTTTTT CASGTSDVGELFF
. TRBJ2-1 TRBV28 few TGTGCCAGCAGTTTACGAGATAGCTCCTACAATGAGCAGTTCTTC CASSLRDSSYNEQFF
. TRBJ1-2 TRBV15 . TGTGCCACCAGCAGAGATGGCAAGTATGGCTACACCTTC CATSRDGKYGYTF
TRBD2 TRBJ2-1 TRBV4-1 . TGCGCCAGCAGCCGGGGGGGAGATTCCTACAATGAGCAGTTCTTC CASSRGGDSYNEQFF
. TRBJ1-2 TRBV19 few TGTGCCAGTAGGATGGACAGCACTAACTATGGCTACACCTTC CASRMDSTNYGYTF
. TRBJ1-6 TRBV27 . TGTGCCAGCAGTGCCCAGACTTTGTCCTATAATTCACCCCTCCACTTT CASSAQTLSYNSPLHF
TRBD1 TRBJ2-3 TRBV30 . TGTGCCTGGACCCCACAGGGGGCCACGCAGTATTTT CAWTPQGATQYF
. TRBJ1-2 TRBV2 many TGTGCCAGCAATCAGGCGCGCAGCTATGGCTACACCTTC CASNQARSYGYTF
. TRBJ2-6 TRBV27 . TGTGCCAGCAGTCGCAGCTCTGGGGCCAACGTCCTGACTTTC CASSRSSGANVLTF
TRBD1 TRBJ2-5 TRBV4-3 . TGCGCCAGCAGCCAAGACAGGGGGTGGGAGACCCAGTACTTC CASSQDRGWETQYF
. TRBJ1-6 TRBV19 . TGTGCCAGTAGCCAACAGAGCTCCTATAATTCACCCCTCCACTTT CASSQQSSYNSPLHF
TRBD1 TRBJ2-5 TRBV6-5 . TGTGCCAGCAGCTTTAGAGACAGGGTTCGAGAGACCCAGTACTTC CASSFRDRVRETQYF
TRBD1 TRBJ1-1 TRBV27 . TGTGCCACCCGGGACAGAGACACTGAAGCTTTCTTT CATRDRDTEAFF
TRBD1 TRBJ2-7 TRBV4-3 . TGCGCCAGCAGCACAGGACAGGGGCCGTACGAGCAGTACTTC CASSTGQGPYEQYF
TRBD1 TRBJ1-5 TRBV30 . TGTGCCTGGTCCACCGGGACAGGGGGCGATCAGCCCCAGCATTTT CAWSTGTGGDQPQHF
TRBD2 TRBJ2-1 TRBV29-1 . TGCAGCGTTTCGACTAGCGGGAGTGATAGGAATGAGCAGTTCTTC CSVSTSGSDRNEQFF
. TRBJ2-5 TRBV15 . TGTGCCACCAGCAGGTACACACCGGGAGAGGAGACCCAGTACTTC CATSRYTPGEETQYF
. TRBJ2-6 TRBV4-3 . TGCGCCAGCAGCCGAGGTCCGCGGACTGGGGCCAACGTCCTGACTTTC CASSRGPRTGANVLTF
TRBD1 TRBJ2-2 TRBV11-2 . TGTGCCAGCAGCTTGGGACAGGGGGCATTCACCGGGGAGCTGTTTTTT CASSLGQGAFTGELFF
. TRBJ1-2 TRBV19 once TGTGCCAGTAGTATCATGGACAGTTTCTATGGCTACACCTTC CASSIMDSFYGYTF
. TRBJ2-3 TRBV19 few TGTGCCAGTAGTACCCGACAAGATACGCAGTATTTT CASSTRQDTQYF
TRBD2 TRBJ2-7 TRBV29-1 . TGCAGCGTTGCGCTCGGTTCTAGCGGGAGTTACGAGCAGTACTTC CSVALGSSGSYEQYF
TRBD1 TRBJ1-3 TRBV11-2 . TGTGCCAGCAGCTTAACAGGGGTGTCTGGAAACACCATATATTTT CASSLTGVSGNTIYF
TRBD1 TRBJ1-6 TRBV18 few TGTGCCAGCTCACCGAACAGGGGGGATTCACCCCTCCACTTT CASSPNRGDSPLHF
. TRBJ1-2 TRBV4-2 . TGTGCCAGCAGCCAAGAGGCCCCCGGACAAGACGGCTACACCTTC CASSQEAPGQDGYTF
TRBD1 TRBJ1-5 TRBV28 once TGTGCCAGCAGTTTGGGGGGACAGATTAGCAATCAGCCCCAGCATTTT CASSLGGQISNQPQHF
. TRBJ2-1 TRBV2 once TGTGCCAGCAGTGAACTTGGCGGGACCACCCAGGGCAATGAGCAGTTCTTC CASSELGGTTQGNEQFF
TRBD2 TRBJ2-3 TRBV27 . TGTGCCAGCACGGGCGCTAGCGGGGCGGGAGATACGCAGTATTTT CASTGASGAGDTQYF
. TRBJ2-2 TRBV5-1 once TGCGCCAGCAGCTTTGAAGAGGGGGACACCGGGGAGCTGTTTTTT CASSFEEGDTGELFF
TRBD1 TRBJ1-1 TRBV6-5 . TGTGCCAGCATCGGACAGGTGAACACTGAAGCTTTCTTT CASIGQVNTEAFF
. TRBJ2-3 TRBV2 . TGTGCCAGCAGTGAATGGGCTAGCAGTAGGGATACGCAGTATTTT CASSEWASSRDTQYF
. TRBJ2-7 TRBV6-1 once TGTGCCAGCAGTGAATGGGGGGGGGCCGAGCAGTACTTC CASSEWGGAEQYF
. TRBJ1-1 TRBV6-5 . TGTGCCAGCAGGCAGGGCGGTGAAGCTTTCTTT CASRQGGEAFF
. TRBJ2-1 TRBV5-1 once TGCGCCAGCACCACCGGACTATCCTACAATGAGCAGTTCTTC CASTTGLSYNEQFF
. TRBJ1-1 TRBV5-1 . TGCGCCAGCAGCTCCGAAGGATACAGGCAAGCTTTCTTT CASSSEGYRQAFF
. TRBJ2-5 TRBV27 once TGTGCCAGCACGAAGAGAGGGAGTGAGACCCAGTACTTC CASTKRGSETQYF
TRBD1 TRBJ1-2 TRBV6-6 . TGTGCCAGCAGCGACAGGGTTTTACAAAGCTACACCTTC CASSDRVLQSYTF
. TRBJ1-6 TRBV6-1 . TGTGCCAGCAGTGATTCCCTGAGATCCTATAATTCACCCCTCCACTTT CASSDSLRSYNSPLHF